A selection of T cell receptor beta chains follows, all from one sample in a study of shared clonotypes between healthy human individuals. Using immunoSEQ multiplex PCR, the repertoire was profiled, and TCRdb retains in-frame clones only, with some absent. The data show about 2.3 million clones, approximately 90% seen once. Sample: naive CD4+ T cells from PBMCs. These receptors were collected from a man aged 18-30 years in good health. Some clones in this sample may be carry-over from other donors' samples. The CDR3 runs from the conserved cysteine through the conserved F or W. D genes are given only for firm matches.

j_gene: TRBJ2-5; v_gene: TRBV5-6; d_gene: NA; CDR3aa: CASSAQGEETQYF
j_gene: TRBJ2-7; v_gene: TRBV5-4; d_gene: TRBD2; CDR3aa: CASRRLAGSTYEQYF
j_gene: TRBJ1-1; v_gene: TRBV5-6; d_gene: NA; CDR3aa: CASSLAGRNGALKAFF
j_gene: TRBJ1-2; v_gene: TRBV6-5; d_gene: NA; CDR3aa: CASRESVLYGYTF
j_gene: TRBJ1-1; v_gene: TRBV6-1; d_gene: NA; CDR3aa: CASSEHGAGASPTEAFF
j_gene: TRBJ2-5; v_gene: TRBV9; d_gene: TRBD2; CDR3aa: CASSVGGGQLKTQYF
j_gene: NA; v_gene: TRBV4-2; d_gene: NA; CDR3aa: CASSQERHEQYF
j_gene: TRBJ2-1; v_gene: TRBV6-6; d_gene: NA; CDR3aa: CASSYSSGNEQFF
j_gene: TRBJ2-6; v_gene: TRBV28; d_gene: NA; CDR3aa: CASSPPGGANVLTF
j_gene: TRBJ2-7; v_gene: TRBV6-1; d_gene: TRBD2; CDR3aa: CASRPLAGGNNEQYF
j_gene: TRBJ1-2; v_gene: TRBV2; d_gene: NA; CDR3aa: CASTLVEGGYTF
j_gene: TRBJ2-1; v_gene: TRBV7-3; d_gene: TRBD2; CDR3aa: CASSPSADWLAGYSYNEQFF
j_gene: TRBJ2-3; v_gene: TRBV20-1; d_gene: NA; CDR3aa: CSARVRGVKYF
j_gene: TRBJ1-5; v_gene: TRBV28; d_gene: TRBD1; CDR3aa: CASRQQGERPQHF
j_gene: TRBJ1-4; v_gene: TRBV5-4; d_gene: NA; CDR3aa: CASSFTHRDNEKLFF
j_gene: TRBJ1-2; v_gene: TRBV4-3; d_gene: NA; CDR3aa: CASSQEGGYGYTF
j_gene: TRBJ1-4; v_gene: TRBV4-1; d_gene: TRBD1; CDR3aa: CASSQAGQPNEKLFF
j_gene: TRBJ2-3; v_gene: TRBV6-5; d_gene: TRBD2; CDR3aa: CASSYGLAGGGDTQYF
j_gene: TRBJ2-2; v_gene: TRBV6-1; d_gene: TRBD2; CDR3aa: CASGRLAGTGELFF
j_gene: TRBJ2-7; v_gene: TRBV6-5; d_gene: TRBD1; CDR3aa: CASSYADRAYEQYF
j_gene: TRBJ1-5; v_gene: TRBV4-1; d_gene: NA; CDR3aa: CASTRGGVYSNQPQHF
j_gene: TRBJ2-1; v_gene: TRBV6-6; d_gene: NA; CDR3aa: CASKQSATDEQFF
j_gene: TRBJ2-6; v_gene: TRBV9; d_gene: NA; CDR3aa: CASSVGTSGANVLTF
j_gene: TRBJ2-2; v_gene: TRBV7-9; d_gene: NA; CDR3aa: CASSLGSGTNTGELFF
j_gene: TRBJ2-5; v_gene: TRBV5-1; d_gene: TRBD1; CDR3aa: CASSPTGGIGETQYF
j_gene: TRBJ2-2; v_gene: TRBV7-3; d_gene: NA; CDR3aa: CASSPRGGTNTGELFF
j_gene: TRBJ2-2; v_gene: TRBV5-4; d_gene: NA; CDR3aa: CASRTRSGSGNTGELFF
j_gene: TRBJ2-1; v_gene: TRBV11-2; d_gene: NA; CDR3aa: CASSLEGGEQFF
j_gene: TRBJ1-2; v_gene: TRBV4-1; d_gene: NA; CDR3aa: CASSQPTHPGLTGYGYTF
j_gene: TRBJ2-2; v_gene: TRBV6-1; d_gene: NA; CDR3aa: CASSVLSGELFF
j_gene: TRBJ1-6; v_gene: TRBV7-9; d_gene: NA; CDR3aa: CASSSGAYNSPLHF
j_gene: TRBJ2-3; v_gene: TRBV18; d_gene: TRBD2; CDR3aa: CASSPRGLAGGVDTQYF
j_gene: TRBJ1-5; v_gene: TRBV28; d_gene: TRBD1; CDR3aa: CASSIPGQGGNQPQHF